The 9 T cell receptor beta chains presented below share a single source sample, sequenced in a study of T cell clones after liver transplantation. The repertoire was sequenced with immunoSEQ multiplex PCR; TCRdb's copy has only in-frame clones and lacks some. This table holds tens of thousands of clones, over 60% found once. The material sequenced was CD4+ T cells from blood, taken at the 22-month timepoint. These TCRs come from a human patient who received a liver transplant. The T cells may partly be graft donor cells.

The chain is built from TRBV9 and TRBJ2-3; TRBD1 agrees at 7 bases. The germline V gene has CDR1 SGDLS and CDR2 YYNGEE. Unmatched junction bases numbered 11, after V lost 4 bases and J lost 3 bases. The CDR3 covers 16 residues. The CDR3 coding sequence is TGTGCCAGCAGCCCCTTTGGGGCCAGGGGGACAGATACGCAGTATTTT. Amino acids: CASSPFGARGTDTQYF. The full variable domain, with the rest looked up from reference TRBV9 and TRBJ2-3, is DSGVTQTPKHLITATGQRVTLRCSPRSGDLSVYWYQQSLDQGLQFLIQYYNGEERAKGNILERFSAQQFPDLHSELNLSSLELGDSALYFCASSPFGARGTDTQYFGPGTRLTVL.

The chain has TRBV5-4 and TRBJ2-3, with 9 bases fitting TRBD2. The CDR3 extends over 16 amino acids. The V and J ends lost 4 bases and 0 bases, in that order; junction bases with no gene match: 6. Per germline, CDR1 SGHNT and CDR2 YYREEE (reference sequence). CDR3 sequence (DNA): TGTGCCAGCAGCCCGGGAGCGGGGGGAAGCACAGATACGCAGTATTTT. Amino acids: CASSPGAGGSTDTQYF. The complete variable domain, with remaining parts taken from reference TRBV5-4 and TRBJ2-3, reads ETGVTQSPTHLIKTRGQQVTLRCSSQSGHNTVSWYQQALGQGPQFIFQYYREEENGRGNFPPRFSGLQFPNYSSELNVNALELDDSALYLCASSPGAGGSTDTQYFGPGTRLTVL.

Here the CDR3 DNA reads TGTGCCAGCAGCTTAGATCAAGGAAGAGCGAGGACTGAAGCTTTCTTT. Encoded protein: CASSLDQGRARTEAFF. The genes are TRBV11-2 and TRBJ1-1; D gene uncertain. CDR3 length: 16 residues. V was shortened by 0 bases and J by 5 bases, with 16 bases between the two germline ends. Per the germline V gene, CDR1 is SGHAT and CDR2 is FQNNGV.

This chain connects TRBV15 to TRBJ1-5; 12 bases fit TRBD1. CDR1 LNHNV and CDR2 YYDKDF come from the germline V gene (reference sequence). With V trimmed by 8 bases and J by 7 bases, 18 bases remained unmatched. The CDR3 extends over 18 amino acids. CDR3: CATASGTGGRSQGQPQHF. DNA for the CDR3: TGTGCCACCGCTTCCGGGACAGGGGGCCGCTCACAGGGACAGCCCCAGCATTTT.

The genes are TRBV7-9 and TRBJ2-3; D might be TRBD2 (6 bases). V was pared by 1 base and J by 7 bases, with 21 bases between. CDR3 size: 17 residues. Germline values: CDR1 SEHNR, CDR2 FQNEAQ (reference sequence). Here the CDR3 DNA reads TGTGCCAGCAGCTTAGAGCGGGCTCAACTAGTCTTGAATACGCAGTATTTT. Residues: CASSLERAQLVLNTQYF.

CDR3 coding DNA: TGTGCCAGCAGGAGGACGGGCTCGGGGTCCGGGCAGTACTTC. Translating it yields CASRRTGSGSGQYF. The genes are TRBV11-3 and TRBJ2-7; D possibly corresponds to TRBD2 (5 bases). Trimming took off 6 bases at V and 9 bases at J, with 21 bases between the two ends. The germline V gene encodes CDR1 SGHNT and CDR2 YENEEA. This CDR3 contains 14 residues.

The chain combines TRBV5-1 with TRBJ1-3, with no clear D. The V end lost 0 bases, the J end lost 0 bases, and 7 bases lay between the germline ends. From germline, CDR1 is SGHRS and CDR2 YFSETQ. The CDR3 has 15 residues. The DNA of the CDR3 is TGCGCCAGCAGCTTGGAGGCGTACTCTGGAAACACCATATATTTT. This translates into CASSLEAYSGNTIYF.

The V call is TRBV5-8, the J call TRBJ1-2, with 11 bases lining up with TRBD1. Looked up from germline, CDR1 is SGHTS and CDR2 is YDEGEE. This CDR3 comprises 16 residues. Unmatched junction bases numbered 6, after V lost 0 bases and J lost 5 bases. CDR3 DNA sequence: TGTGCCAGCAGCTTGGGGACAGGGGGCTATGGGTATGGCTACACCTTC. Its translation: CASSLGTGGYGYGYTF.

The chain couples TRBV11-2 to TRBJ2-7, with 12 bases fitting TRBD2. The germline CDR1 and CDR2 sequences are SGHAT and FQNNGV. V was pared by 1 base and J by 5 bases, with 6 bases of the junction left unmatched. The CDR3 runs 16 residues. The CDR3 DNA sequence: TGTGCCAGCAGCTTAGGGACTAGCGGGGCCAGAAACGAGCAGTACTTC. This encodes CASSLGTSGARNEQYF.